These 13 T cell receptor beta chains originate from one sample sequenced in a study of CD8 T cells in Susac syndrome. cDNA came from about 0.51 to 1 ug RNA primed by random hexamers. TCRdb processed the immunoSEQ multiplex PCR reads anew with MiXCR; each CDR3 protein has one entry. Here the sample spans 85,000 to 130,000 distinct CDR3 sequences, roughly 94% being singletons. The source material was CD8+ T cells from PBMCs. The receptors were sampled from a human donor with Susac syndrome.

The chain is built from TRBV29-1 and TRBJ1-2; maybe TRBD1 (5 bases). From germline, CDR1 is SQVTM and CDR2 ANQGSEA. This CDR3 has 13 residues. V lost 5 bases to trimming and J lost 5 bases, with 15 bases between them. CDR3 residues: CSVKGQGLYGYTF. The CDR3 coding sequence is TGCAGCGTTAAAGGTCAGGGTCTGTATGGCTACACCTTC.

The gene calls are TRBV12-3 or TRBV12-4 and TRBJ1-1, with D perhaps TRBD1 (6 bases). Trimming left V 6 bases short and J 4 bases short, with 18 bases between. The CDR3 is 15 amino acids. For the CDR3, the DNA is TGTGCCAGCAGCCCCAGCCGGGGGGGCGGCACTGAAGCTTTCTTT. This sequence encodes CASSPSRGGGTEAFF.

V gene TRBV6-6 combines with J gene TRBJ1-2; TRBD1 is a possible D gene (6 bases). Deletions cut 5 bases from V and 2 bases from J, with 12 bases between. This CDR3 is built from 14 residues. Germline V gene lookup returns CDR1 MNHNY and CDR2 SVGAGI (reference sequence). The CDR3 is CASSATGTNYGYTF. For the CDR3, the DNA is TGTGCCAGCAGTGCTACCGGGACAAACTATGGCTACACCTTC.

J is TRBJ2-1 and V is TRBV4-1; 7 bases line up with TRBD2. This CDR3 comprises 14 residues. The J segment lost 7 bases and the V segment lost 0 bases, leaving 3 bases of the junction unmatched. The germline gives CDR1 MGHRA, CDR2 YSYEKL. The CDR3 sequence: CASSQEGLVNEQFF. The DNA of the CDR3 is TGCGCCAGCAGCCAAGAAGGACTAGTTAATGAGCAGTTCTTC.

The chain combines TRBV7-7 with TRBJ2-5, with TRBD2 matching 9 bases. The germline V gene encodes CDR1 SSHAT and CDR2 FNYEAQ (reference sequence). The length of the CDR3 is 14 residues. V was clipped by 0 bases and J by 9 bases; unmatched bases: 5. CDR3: CASSLAGGGAPQYF. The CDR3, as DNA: TGTGCCAGCAGCTTAGCCGGCGGGGGGGCGCCCCAGTACTTC.

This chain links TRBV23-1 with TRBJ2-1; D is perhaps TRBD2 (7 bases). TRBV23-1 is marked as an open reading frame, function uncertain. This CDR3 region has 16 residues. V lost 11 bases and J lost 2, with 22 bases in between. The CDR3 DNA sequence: TGCGCCGGAGGGGGGAGGGCCACATCCACCTACAATGAGCAGTTCTTC. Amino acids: CAGGGRATSTYNEQFF.

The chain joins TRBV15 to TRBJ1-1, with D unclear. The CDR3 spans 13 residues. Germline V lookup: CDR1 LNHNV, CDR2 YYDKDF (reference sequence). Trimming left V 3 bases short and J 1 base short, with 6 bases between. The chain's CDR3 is CATSRDRNTEAFF. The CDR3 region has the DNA TGTGCCACCAGCAGGGACCGGAACACTGAAGCTTTCTTT. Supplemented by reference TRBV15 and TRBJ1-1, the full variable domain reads DAMVIQNPRYQVTQFGKPVTLSCSQTLNHNVMYWYQQKSSQAPKLLFHYYDKDFNNEADTPDNFQSRRPNTSFCFLDIRSPGLGDTAMYLCATSRDRNTEAFFGQGTRLTVV.

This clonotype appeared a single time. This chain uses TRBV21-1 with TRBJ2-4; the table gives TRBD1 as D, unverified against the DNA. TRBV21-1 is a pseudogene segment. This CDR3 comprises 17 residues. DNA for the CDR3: TGTGCCAGCAGCAAGGACCTTAACAGGGGAGCCAAAAACATTCAGTACTTC. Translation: CASSKDLNRGAKNIQYF.

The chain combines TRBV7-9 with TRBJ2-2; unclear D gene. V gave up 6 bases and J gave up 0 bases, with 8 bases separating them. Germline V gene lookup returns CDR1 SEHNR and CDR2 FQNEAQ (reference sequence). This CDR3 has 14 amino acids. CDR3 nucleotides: TGTGCCAGCAGGCCCCCCGCGAACACCGGGGAGCTGTTTTTT. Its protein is CASRPPANTGELFF.

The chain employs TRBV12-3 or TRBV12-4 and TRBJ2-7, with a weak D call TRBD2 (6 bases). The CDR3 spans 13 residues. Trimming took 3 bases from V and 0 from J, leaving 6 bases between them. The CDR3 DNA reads TGTGCCAGCAGTTTCGGGAGCTCCTACGAGCAGTACTTC. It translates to CASSFGSSYEQYF.

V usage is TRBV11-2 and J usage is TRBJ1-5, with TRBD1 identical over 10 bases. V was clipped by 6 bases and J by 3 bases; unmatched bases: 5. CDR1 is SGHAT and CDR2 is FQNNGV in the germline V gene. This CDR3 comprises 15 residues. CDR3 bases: TGTGCCAGCAGTCCCGGGACAGGGGTCAATCAGCCCCAGCATTTT. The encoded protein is CASSPGTGVNQPQHF.

The CDR3 region is CASSPDRGYTEAFF. DNA of the CDR3: TGTGCCAGTAGTCCGGACAGGGGATACACTGAAGCTTTCTTT. The chain joins TRBV19 to TRBJ1-1, with TRBD1 matching 9 bases. Germline V lookup: CDR1 LNHDA, CDR2 SQIVND (reference sequence). V lost 5 bases to trimming and J lost 3 bases; unmatched junction nucleotides: 4. This CDR3 has 14 residues. The variable domain in full, completed from reference TRBV19 and TRBJ1-1, reads DGGITQSPKYLFRKEGQNVTLSCEQNLNHDAMYWYRQDPGQGLRLIYYSQIVNDFQKGDIAEGYSVSREKKESFPLTVTSAQKNPTAFYLCASSPDRGYTEAFFGQGTRLTVV.

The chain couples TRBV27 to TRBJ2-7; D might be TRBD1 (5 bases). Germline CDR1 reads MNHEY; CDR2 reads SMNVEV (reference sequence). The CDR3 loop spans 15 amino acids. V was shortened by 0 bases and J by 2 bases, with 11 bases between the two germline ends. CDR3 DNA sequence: TGTGCCAGCAGTTTATCCGCGGACACTGCCTACGAGCAGTACTTC. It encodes CASSLSADTAYEQYF.